This TCR beta chain was documented in a study of glioma-infiltrating T cells. Findings and limits, study-wide: Non-neoplastic patients had below-expected tissue-blood divergence, while all gliomas exceeded expectation. Only very few CDR3 sequences appeared in both tissue and blood.

On this clonotype: No antigen is known for it.

The CDR3 runs to 15 residues. The junction had 4 bases not matched to a gene; V was cut back by 6 bases and J by 0 bases. The iRepertoire nested amplicon-rescue multiplex PCR amplified TCR alpha and beta CDR3s from RNA. In TCRdb, the multiplex PCR reads were re-called with MiXCR into one record per CDR3 protein. This table has fewer than 110,000 distinct CDR3 sequences, around 28% appearing once. The source material was glioma tissue, nonneoplastic brain tissue, or PBMCs (not recorded which). V usage is TRBV12-3 or TRBV12-4 and J usage is TRBJ2-1; the match to TRBD1 covers 8 bases. The receptor's source is a human donor with low-grade glioma or glioblastoma, undergoing nonglioma brain surgery, or in good health (not recorded which). The CDR3 region is CASRRQGISYNEQFF. The CDR3 DNA follows: TGTGCCAGCAGGCGACAGGGGATCTCCTACAATGAGCAGTTCTTC.